This is a list of T cell receptor beta chains from one sample in a study of CD4+ T cells in melanoma. TCRdb's copy holds only in-frame clones and misses some; the assay was immunoSEQ multiplex PCR. The sample holds 50,000 to 60,000 clones, roughly 69% seen once. The sequencing input was tumor tissue. The receptors here all came from a human donor with melanoma. The CDR3 runs from the conserved cysteine through the conserved F or W. The D gene is left open where the match is weak. Only part of the rows carry a size: once, few, many, or a class if the clone is expanded.

clone_size: .; d_call: TRBD1; j_call: TRBJ1-6; v_call: TRBV7-2; cdr3_nt: TGTGCCAGCAGCTTAGGGACAGGGCGGAATTCACCCCTCCACTTT; cdr3_aa: CASSLGTGRNSPLHF
clone_size: .; d_call: .; j_call: TRBJ2-2; v_call: TRBV5-4; cdr3_nt: TGTGCCAGCAGCTTAGTGGGCAGGACGGCCGGGGAGCTGTTTTTT; cdr3_aa: CASSLVGRTAGELFF
clone_size: few; d_call: .; j_call: TRBJ1-1; v_call: TRBV6-5; cdr3_nt: TGTGCCAGCAGTAAGGGGACTGAAGCTTTCTTT; cdr3_aa: CASSKGTEAFF
clone_size: .; d_call: TRBD1; j_call: TRBJ2-3; v_call: TRBV6-4; cdr3_nt: TGTGCCAGCAGTGACGGAGCAGGGGGCGCGAGAGATACGCAGTATTTT; cdr3_aa: CASSDGAGGARDTQYF
clone_size: .; d_call: TRBD1; j_call: TRBJ1-1; v_call: TRBV28; cdr3_nt: TGTGCCAGCAGTTCCGGGGATAGGGGGCATACTGAAGCTTTCTTT; cdr3_aa: CASSSGDRGHTEAFF
clone_size: few; d_call: .; j_call: TRBJ2-6; v_call: TRBV2; cdr3_nt: TGTGCCAGCCACACAGGGTCTGGGGCCAACGTCCTGACTTTC; cdr3_aa: CASHTGSGANVLTF
clone_size: few; d_call: .; j_call: TRBJ2-1; v_call: TRBV7-3; cdr3_nt: TGTGCCAGCAGCTTTACCTCCCCATTGGGTGAGCAGTTCTTC; cdr3_aa: CASSFTSPLGEQFF
clone_size: .; d_call: TRBD1; j_call: TRBJ2-1; v_call: TRBV19; cdr3_nt: TGTGCCAGTACCGACAGGGAAACGTTCTTC; cdr3_aa: CASTDRETFF
clone_size: many; d_call: .; j_call: TRBJ1-2; v_call: TRBV5-1; cdr3_nt: TGCGCCAGCAGCTTGACCGAGGGGGATGGCTACACCTTC; cdr3_aa: CASSLTEGDGYTF
clone_size: .; d_call: .; j_call: TRBJ1-6; v_call: TRBV13; cdr3_nt: TGTGCCAGCAGCTTAGGTCCGGTTTCACCCCTCCACTTT; cdr3_aa: CASSLGPVSPLHF
clone_size: .; d_call: TRBD2; j_call: TRBJ2-5; v_call: TRBV10-3; cdr3_nt: TGTGCCATCAGTGAGTTCGTGGGGGGGAGCCAAGAGACCCAGTACTTC; cdr3_aa: CAISEFVGGSQETQYF
clone_size: .; d_call: TRBD1; j_call: TRBJ2-1; v_call: TRBV6-1; cdr3_nt: TGTGCCAGCAGTGCAAGGGACAGAGAGCAGTTCTTC; cdr3_aa: CASSARDREQFF
clone_size: once; d_call: TRBD2; j_call: TRBJ2-3; v_call: TRBV14; cdr3_nt: TGTGCCAGCAGCCAACGCAGGGGACCCTCTAGCGGGGTCACAGATACGCAGTATTTT; cdr3_aa: CASSQRRGPSSGVTDTQYF
clone_size: once; d_call: TRBD1; j_call: TRBJ2-1; v_call: TRBV14; cdr3_nt: TGTGCCAGCAGCCATGGACAGGAACCCACCTACAATGAGCAGTTCTTC; cdr3_aa: CASSHGQEPTYNEQFF
clone_size: once; d_call: .; j_call: TRBJ1-1; v_call: TRBV7-2; cdr3_nt: TGTGCCAGCAGCTCCTCCAGTCGCATGGGTACTGAAGCTTTCTTT; cdr3_aa: CASSSSSRMGTEAFF
clone_size: few; d_call: TRBD1; j_call: TRBJ1-1; v_call: TRBV5-1; cdr3_nt: TGCGCCAGCAGCCCCCGGACAGGGGGCGAGACTGAAGCTTTCTTT; cdr3_aa: CASSPRTGGETEAFF
clone_size: .; d_call: .; j_call: TRBJ2-7; v_call: TRBV27; cdr3_nt: TGTGCCAGCAGTGCCTCCGGGACTGGATCCTCCCTGTACTTC; cdr3_aa: CASSASGTGSSLYF
clone_size: once; d_call: .; j_call: TRBJ1-5; v_call: TRBV11-2; cdr3_nt: TGTGCCAGCAGCTTAGAATTTGGTAGCAATCAGCCCCAGCATTTT; cdr3_aa: CASSLEFGSNQPQHF
clone_size: .; d_call: .; j_call: TRBJ2-7; v_call: TRBV11-2; cdr3_nt: TGTGCCAGCAGCTTAGCGCTGGCCCTCCTCTCCTACGAGCAGTACTTC; cdr3_aa: CASSLALALLSYEQYF
clone_size: .; d_call: .; j_call: TRBJ2-5; v_call: TRBV5-4; cdr3_nt: TGTGCCAGCAGCCCAGACGTTGTAGAGACCCAGTACTTC; cdr3_aa: CASSPDVVETQYF
clone_size: .; d_call: TRBD1; j_call: TRBJ2-4; v_call: TRBV28; cdr3_nt: TGTGCCAGCAGTTCTCCGGGACAGGGGTTAAACATTCAGTACTTC; cdr3_aa: CASSSPGQGLNIQYF
clone_size: medium-sized; d_call: .; j_call: TRBJ1-1; v_call: TRBV7-9; cdr3_nt: TGTGCCAGCAGCTTAGACGGCAGGGAGAACACTGAAGCTTTCTTT; cdr3_aa: CASSLDGRENTEAFF
clone_size: .; d_call: TRBD1; j_call: TRBJ2-6; v_call: TRBV7-7; cdr3_nt: TGTGCTAGCAGCCCCGGGACAGGGACCTCTGGGGCCAACGTCCTGACTTTC; cdr3_aa: CASSPGTGTSGANVLTF
clone_size: .; d_call: .; j_call: TRBJ1-1; v_call: TRBV19; cdr3_nt: TGTGCCAGTAGTATATGGCGTACTGAAGCTTTCTTT; cdr3_aa: CASSIWRTEAFF
clone_size: .; d_call: TRBD1; j_call: TRBJ1-2; v_call: TRBV18; cdr3_nt: TGTGCCAGCTCACCACGGACAGGGGATAACTATGGCTACACCTTC; cdr3_aa: CASSPRTGDNYGYTF
clone_size: .; d_call: TRBD2; j_call: TRBJ2-2; v_call: TRBV6-6; cdr3_nt: TGTGCCAGCAAACATAGCGGGGGGGCCGGGGAGCTGTTTTTT; cdr3_aa: CASKHSGGAGELFF
clone_size: .; d_call: .; j_call: TRBJ1-2; v_call: TRBV27; cdr3_nt: TGTGCCAGCAGTACCCTCGGGAGTAGACTAGGAACCTTC; cdr3_aa: CASSTLGSRLGTF
clone_size: .; d_call: .; j_call: TRBJ2-7; v_call: TRBV23-1; cdr3_nt: TGCGCCAGCAGTAAGGGCCGGGGCCACTTCTCCTACGAGCAGTACTTC; cdr3_aa: CASSKGRGHFSYEQYF
clone_size: .; d_call: .; j_call: TRBJ2-1; v_call: TRBV21-1; cdr3_nt: TGTGCCAGCAGGGGGGCTACCTACAATGAGCAGTTCTTC; cdr3_aa: CASRGATYNEQFF
clone_size: .; d_call: TRBD2; j_call: TRBJ2-3; v_call: TRBV7-3; cdr3_nt: TGTGCCAGCAGCCCAAGCGGGGCCGACACAGATACGCAGTATTTT; cdr3_aa: CASSPSGADTDTQYF
clone_size: .; d_call: .; j_call: TRBJ1-4; v_call: TRBV7-9; cdr3_nt: TGTGCCAGCAGCTTACGTGGTGGGAGGTCATCTAATGAAAAACTGTTTTTT; cdr3_aa: CASSLRGGRSSNEKLFF
clone_size: .; d_call: .; j_call: TRBJ2-7; v_call: TRBV10-2; cdr3_nt: TGCGCCAGCAAGGTGGATTACGAGCAGTACTTC; cdr3_aa: CASKVDYEQYF
clone_size: .; d_call: TRBD1; j_call: TRBJ1-2; v_call: TRBV4-1; cdr3_nt: TGCGCCAGCAGCCACACCACAGGGGTTAGTTATGGCTACACCTTC; cdr3_aa: CASSHTTGVSYGYTF
clone_size: few; d_call: .; j_call: TRBJ1-5; v_call: TRBV6-1; cdr3_nt: TGTGCCAGCACCCATGGAGTTCCTCAGCCCCAGCATTTT; cdr3_aa: CASTHGVPQPQHF
clone_size: few; d_call: TRBD1; j_call: TRBJ1-1; v_call: TRBV30; cdr3_nt: TGTGCCTGGCAGGGGGACACTGAAGCTTTCTTT; cdr3_aa: CAWQGDTEAFF
clone_size: medium-sized; d_call: .; j_call: TRBJ2-7; v_call: TRBV27; cdr3_nt: TGTGCCAGCAGTTTTTCCGGAAAGTACTACGAGCAGTACTTC; cdr3_aa: CASSFSGKYYEQYF
clone_size: .; d_call: .; j_call: TRBJ2-3; v_call: TRBV4-3; cdr3_nt: TGCGCCAGCAGCCAAGACCGGCTTGGGGTCGGGGGGCCGATAGATACGCAGTATTTT; cdr3_aa: CASSQDRLGVGGPIDTQYF
clone_size: .; d_call: .; j_call: TRBJ2-3; v_call: TRBV11-1; cdr3_nt: TGTGCCAGCAGCCCCCAGGCTCGGGATACGCAGTATTTT; cdr3_aa: CASSPQARDTQYF
clone_size: few; d_call: .; j_call: TRBJ2-7; v_call: TRBV5-6; cdr3_nt: TGTGCCAGCAGCCCGACCCCACTCGAGCAGTACTTC; cdr3_aa: CASSPTPLEQYF
clone_size: .; d_call: .; j_call: TRBJ2-5; v_call: TRBV18; cdr3_nt: TGTGCCAGCTCACCATTTGGGGGCCTAGAGACCCAGTACTTC; cdr3_aa: CASSPFGGLETQYF
clone_size: .; d_call: .; j_call: TRBJ1-4; v_call: TRBV7-2; cdr3_nt: TGTGCCAGCAACAGGGCCGCAACTAATGAAAAACTGTTTTTT; cdr3_aa: CASNRAATNEKLFF
clone_size: medium-sized; d_call: TRBD2; j_call: TRBJ2-2; v_call: TRBV4-1; cdr3_nt: TGCGCCAGCAGCGTTAGCGGGGGGGCCGTCGGGGAGCTGTTTTTT; cdr3_aa: CASSVSGGAVGELFF
clone_size: .; d_call: .; j_call: TRBJ1-2; v_call: TRBV9; cdr3_nt: TGTGCCAGCAGCGTAGACGAGGGGGTCTATGGCTACACCTTC; cdr3_aa: CASSVDEGVYGYTF
clone_size: .; d_call: TRBD1; j_call: TRBJ2-3; v_call: TRBV6-5; cdr3_nt: TGTGCCAGCAGTTACCCGGACAGGCAGGCAGATACGCAGTATTTT; cdr3_aa: CASSYPDRQADTQYF
clone_size: once; d_call: .; j_call: TRBJ2-1; v_call: TRBV7-9; cdr3_nt: TGTGCCAGCAGCTACCCTGCTCACTACAATGAGCAGTTCTTC; cdr3_aa: CASSYPAHYNEQFF
clone_size: .; d_call: .; j_call: TRBJ1-1; v_call: TRBV4-1; cdr3_nt: TGCGCCAGCAGCCAATGGTCGGGGCACACTGAAGCTTTCTTT; cdr3_aa: CASSQWSGHTEAFF
clone_size: .; d_call: .; j_call: TRBJ1-3; v_call: TRBV7-3; cdr3_nt: TGTGCCAGCAGTCAGGCTTCTGGAAACACCATATATTTT; cdr3_aa: CASSQASGNTIYF
clone_size: .; d_call: .; j_call: TRBJ2-4; v_call: TRBV6-5; cdr3_nt: TGTGCCAGCAGCCCCCGTTCAGGCGTTCAGTACTTC; cdr3_aa: CASSPRSGVQYF
clone_size: medium-sized; d_call: .; j_call: TRBJ2-7; v_call: TRBV25-1; cdr3_nt: TGTGCCAGCAGTGAATATTACGCAGAACGCCTGAACGAGCAGTACTTC; cdr3_aa: CASSEYYAERLNEQYF
clone_size: once; d_call: TRBD1; j_call: TRBJ1-6; v_call: TRBV5-1; cdr3_nt: TGCGCCAGCAGCTTGGGGCAGGGGGCCTCTCATTCACCCCTCCACTTT; cdr3_aa: CASSLGQGASHSPLHF
clone_size: .; d_call: .; j_call: TRBJ2-1; v_call: TRBV4-3; cdr3_nt: TGCGCCAGCAGCCAAGAGGCCACGGCGGATGAGCAGTTCTTC; cdr3_aa: CASSQEATADEQFF
clone_size: .; d_call: .; j_call: TRBJ2-1; v_call: TRBV29-1; cdr3_nt: TGCAGCGTTGAAGGCGGGACAGCAGTAAATGAGCAGTTCTTC; cdr3_aa: CSVEGGTAVNEQFF
clone_size: few; d_call: .; j_call: TRBJ2-2; v_call: TRBV14; cdr3_nt: TGTGCCAGCAGCCACAGGGTACCGGGGGAGCTGTTTTTT; cdr3_aa: CASSHRVPGELFF
clone_size: many; d_call: .; j_call: TRBJ2-7; v_call: TRBV7-6; cdr3_nt: TGTGCCAGCAGCTTATCCTACGAGCAGTACTTC; cdr3_aa: CASSLSYEQYF
clone_size: .; d_call: TRBD1; j_call: TRBJ1-1; v_call: TRBV4-1; cdr3_nt: TGCGCCAGCAGCCAAGGAGTAGGGGGCTTTACTGAAGCTTTCTTT; cdr3_aa: CASSQGVGGFTEAFF
clone_size: .; d_call: TRBD1; j_call: TRBJ2-1; v_call: TRBV6-1; cdr3_nt: TGTGCCAGCAGGGAACCGGGACAGGGGTCCTACAATGAGCAGTTCTTC; cdr3_aa: CASREPGQGSYNEQFF
clone_size: .; d_call: .; j_call: TRBJ2-7; v_call: TRBV7-9; cdr3_nt: TGTGCCAGCAGCTTAGTGCAGGGGAGTTACGAGCAGTACTTC; cdr3_aa: CASSLVQGSYEQYF
clone_size: .; d_call: .; j_call: TRBJ2-1; v_call: TRBV10-3; cdr3_nt: TGTGCACGGGGGACAGACCCCAATGAGCAGTTCTTC; cdr3_aa: CARGTDPNEQFF
clone_size: .; d_call: TRBD1; j_call: TRBJ1-2; v_call: TRBV27; cdr3_nt: TGTGCCAGCAGTATTCGGACAGGGAGCTATGGCTACACCTTC; cdr3_aa: CASSIRTGSYGYTF
clone_size: .; d_call: .; j_call: TRBJ2-7; v_call: TRBV19; cdr3_nt: TGTGCCAGTAGTATGGGCCCGGCGACCTACGAGCAGTACTTC; cdr3_aa: CASSMGPATYEQYF